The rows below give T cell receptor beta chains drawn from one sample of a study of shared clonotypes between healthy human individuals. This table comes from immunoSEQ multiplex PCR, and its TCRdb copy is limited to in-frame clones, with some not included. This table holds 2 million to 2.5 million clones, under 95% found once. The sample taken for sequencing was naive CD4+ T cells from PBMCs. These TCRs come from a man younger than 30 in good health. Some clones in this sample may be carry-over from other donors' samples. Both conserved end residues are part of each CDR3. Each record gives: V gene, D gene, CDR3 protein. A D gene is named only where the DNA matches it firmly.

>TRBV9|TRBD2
CASSAEPGRQGTSRETQYF
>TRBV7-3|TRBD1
CASSSRDSNGYTF
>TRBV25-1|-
CASSESVAKNIQYF
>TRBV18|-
CASSASRDKGNTIYF
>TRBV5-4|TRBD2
CASSSGLAGAYDTQYF
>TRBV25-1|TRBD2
CASSTSGAIVEQFF
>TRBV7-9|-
CASSSPGEAFF
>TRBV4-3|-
CASSQDLGDRGGYTF
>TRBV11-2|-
CASSLDLVLNTQYF
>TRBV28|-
CASRLAGGGLSGNTIYF
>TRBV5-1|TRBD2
CASSSSAGGSYNEQFF
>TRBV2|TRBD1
CASGRDRTNTEAFF
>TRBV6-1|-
CASSSDLTTPQHF
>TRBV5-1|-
CASSPATNEKLFF
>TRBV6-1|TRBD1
CASGSGTGWTEAFF
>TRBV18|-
CASSPPGSNRGNEQFF
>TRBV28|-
CASSGPGGPTNEKLFF
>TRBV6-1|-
CASGGQNTGELFF
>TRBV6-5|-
CASSVLDSNEQFF
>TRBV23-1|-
CASSQWDTEAFF
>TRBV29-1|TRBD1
CSVEGQGIWETQYF
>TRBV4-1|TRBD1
CASRQQGAKGTEAFF
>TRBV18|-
CASSLRLTNEKLFF
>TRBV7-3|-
CASSSSVANEQFF
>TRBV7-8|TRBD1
CASSLNSDRNYEQYF
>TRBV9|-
CASSVATLGQGEQFF
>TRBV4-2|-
CASSQKGLDTQYF
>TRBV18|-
CASSPRPGGAWNTEAFF
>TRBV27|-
CASSLRDIRTEAFF
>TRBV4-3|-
CASSHRGMVAEETQYF
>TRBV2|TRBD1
CASSKSGTGFNQPQHF
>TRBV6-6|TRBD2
CASRDPTSGSYHEQYF
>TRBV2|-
CASSPRGSAGETQYF
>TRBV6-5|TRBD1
CASSPGTGSGEKLFF
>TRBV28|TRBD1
CASRLQTGGHGQPQHF
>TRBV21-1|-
CASSNRVSSYEQYF
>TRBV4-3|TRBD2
CASSPRGGSGDTQYF
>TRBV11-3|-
CASSSWGGEAFF
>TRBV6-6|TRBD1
CASSVPQGTHEKLFF
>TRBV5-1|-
CASSWDTQETQYF
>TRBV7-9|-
CASSLGVGSGSQPQHF
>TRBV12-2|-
CASRLAGPPESTGELFF
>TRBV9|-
CASPTPPPGDYEQYF
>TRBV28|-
CASSNRANVLTF
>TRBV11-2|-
CASSLDTEAFF
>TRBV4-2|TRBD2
CASSQDWLAGTNTGELFF
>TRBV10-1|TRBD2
CASSSYSGSHEQYF
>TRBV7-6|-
CASSPRPDRTYEQYF
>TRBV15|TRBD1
CATSIDRGANEKLFF
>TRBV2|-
CASSDSNYGYTF
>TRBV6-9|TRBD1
CASPTRQGAGTQYF
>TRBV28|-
CASSGAQGPYEQYF